The 9 T cell receptor beta chains presented below share a single source sample, sequenced in a study of cytomegalovirus exposure and HLA in healthy donors. Clones were sequenced by immunoSEQ multiplex PCR, and TCRdb holds only the in-frame ones, with some missing. The data contain 200,000 or so clones, around 84% of them singletons. The sequencing input was PBMCs. The origin of the receptors is a woman aged 25-40 years in good health and CMV-seropositive.

This clone has just a few counts. The chain uses TRBV18 and TRBJ1-5; unclear D gene. The CDR3 contains 12 residues. With 6 bases removed from V and 5 bases from J, the gap between germline ends came to 8 bases. Germline CDR1 is KGHSH and CDR2 is LQKENI. CDR3 sequence (DNA): TGTGCCAGCTCCCGGGGAGATCAGCCCCAGCATTTT. Amino acid sequence: CASSRGDQPQHF.

This clone was recorded a few times. The germline gene is not matched at one end of the junction; a read error may be the cause. The rearrangement uses TRBV7-7 and TRBJ2-7; D might be TRBD2 (5 bases). Germline V gene data show CDR1 as SSHAT and CDR2 as FNYEAQ (reference sequence). The CDR3 loop spans 14 amino acids. The CDR3, as DNA: TGTGCTAGCAGCTTAGACGGGGACTCCTACGAGCAGTACTTC. This translates into CASSLDGDSYEQYF. The full variable domain, in which reference TRBV7-7 and TRBJ2-7 provide the parts outside the CDR3, is GAGVSQSPRYKVTKRGQDVTLRCDPISSHATLYWYQQALGQGPEFLTYFNYEAQPDKSGLPSDRFSAERPEGSISTLTIQRTEQRDSAMYRCASSLDGDSYEQYFGPGTRLTVT.

This clone was found once. In nucleotides, the CDR3 is TGTGCCACCAGCAGAGTAATCCCCCTTAGGGGCACTGAAGCTTTCTTT. Protein product: CATSRVIPLRGTEAFF. The chain recombines TRBV15 with TRBJ1-1; maybe TRBD1 (5 bases). From germline, CDR1 is LNHNV and CDR2 YYDKDF (reference sequence). This CDR3 has 16 amino acids. V was clipped by 1 base and J by 4 bases, with 16 bases between them. Full variable domain (rest looked up from reference TRBV15 and TRBJ1-1): DAMVIQNPRYQVTQFGKPVTLSCSQTLNHNVMYWYQQKSSQAPKLLFHYYDKDFNNEADTPDNFQSRRPNTSFCFLDIRSPGLGDTAMYLCATSRVIPLRGTEAFFGQGTRLTVV.

J is TRBJ1-5 and V is TRBV11-2; D unresolved. Germline CDR1 SGHAT, CDR2 FQNNGV. Trimming took 1 base from V and 5 from J, leaving 9 bases between them. The CDR3 loop spans 14 amino acids. This chain's CDR3 is CASSLGHRDQPQHF. As DNA, the CDR3 is TGTGCCAGCAGCTTAGGACACCGAGATCAGCCCCAGCATTTT.

This chain connects TRBV7-9 to TRBJ2-2, with D possibly TRBD2 on 6 matching bases. This CDR3 has 16 residues. Germline CDR1 is SEHNR and CDR2 is FQNEAQ (reference sequence). The germline V and J ends were trimmed by 5 bases and 2 bases, with 15 bases remaining between them. The DNA for the CDR3 is TGTGCCAGCAGCAACAGTCGGGGGACCAACACCGGGGAGCTGTTTTTT. Its translation is CASSNSRGTNTGELFF.

The genes are TRBV5-1 and TRBJ2-1; the D gene is possibly TRBD1 (7 bases). CDR3 length equals 16 residues. Trimming took off 0 bases at V and 3 bases at J, with 13 bases between the two ends. Germline CDR1 reads SGHRS; CDR2 reads YFSETQ. The CDR3 DNA follows: TGCGCCAGCAGCTTGGCCGGGGGACAGATCTACAATGAGCAGTTCTTC. As protein: CASSLAGGQIYNEQFF.

V usage is TRBV28 and J usage is TRBJ1-2, with unresolved D. This CDR3 spans 17 amino acids. The germline CDR1 and CDR2 sequences are MDHEN and SYDVKM. The V end lost 2 bases, the J end lost 3 bases, and 19 bases lay between the germline ends. In nucleotides, the CDR3 is TGTGCCAGCAGTTTACAAGGGCGCGGGGTATCGCACTATGGCTACACCTTC. Translated: CASSLQGRGVSHYGYTF.

The chain carries TRBV27 and TRBJ1-1; no reliable D call. The V and J ends lost 0 bases and 0 bases respectively, with 8 bases between them. This CDR3 has 15 amino acids. Germline V gene sequence: CDR1 MNHEY, CDR2 SMNVEV (reference sequence). The CDR3 loop reads CASSLSLPVNTEAFF. For the CDR3, the DNA is TGTGCCAGCAGTTTATCCCTTCCTGTGAACACTGAAGCTTTCTTT.

This sequence joins TRBV2 and TRBJ1-5; 9 bases agree with TRBD1. CDR1 is SNHLY and CDR2 is FYNNEI in the germline V gene. The CDR3 loop spans 15 amino acids. After removal of 5 bases from V and 4 bases from J, the junction contained 6 bases not matched to a gene. This chain's CDR3 is CASSRSTGGNQPQHF. Here the CDR3 DNA reads TGTGCCAGCAGTCGTTCGACAGGGGGAAATCAGCCCCAGCATTTT.